The entry below gives a single TCR beta chain sequence along with its context. Germline CDR1 and CDR2: SGHNT and YYREEE (reference sequence). The CDR3 consists of 15 residues. The J segment lost 2 bases and the V segment lost 2 bases, leaving 3 bases of the junction unmatched. The entry originates in a study of cytomegalovirus exposure and HLA in healthy donors. The primer mix had 60 Vbeta and 13 Jbeta primers. Repertoires were generated with immunoSEQ multiplex PCR, while TCRdb's copy carries only in-frame clones and drops some. The sample has approximately 79,000 clones, over 65% seen once. The sequence came from a man aged 40-49 years in good health and CMV-seropositive. The chain couples TRBV5-4 to TRBJ2-5, with 10 positions matching TRBD2. Material for sequencing was PBMCs. CDR3 in DNA: TGTGCCAGCAGCTTAGCGGGAGGGTATCAAGAGACCCAGTACTTC. Translating it yields CASSLAGGYQETQYF.